The clone carrying this T cell receptor (beta chain) was detected a few times. Its matching antigen is unknown. Other DNA sequences within the sample encode an identical CDR3. Thawed PBMCs were FACS-sorted into unstimulated CD4+CD25+CD127- regulatory T cells, CD4+CD25- non-regulatory cells, CD4 and CD8 cells. This sample stems from a study of Tregs in tolerant kidney transplant recipients. Overall study results and limits: Expanding Tregs on activated donor B cells appeared to best identify donor-specific TCRbeta clones.

Using immunoSEQ multiplex PCR, the repertoire was profiled, and TCRdb retains in-frame clones only, with some absent. The sample records roughly 250,000 clones, around 82% being singletons. V lost 5 bases and J 0 bases, leaving 10 bases between the germline ends. From germline, CDR1 is SEHNR and CDR2 FQNEAQ (reference sequence). The CDR3 runs to 15 residues. Sequencing input: CD4+ T cells from blood. This clonotype was sampled from a human donor in good health. This sequence joins TRBV7-9 and TRBJ2-2; no clear D gene. CDR3 DNA sequence: TGTGCCAGCAGCCCCGTTGGCTCGAACACCGGGGAGCTGTTTTTT. The encoded protein is CASSPVGSNTGELFF.